What follows are 14 T cell receptor beta chains derived from one specimen sequenced in a study of tissue T cells after allogeneic stem cell transplantation. TCRdb's copy holds only in-frame clones and misses some; the assay was immunoSEQ multiplex PCR. The profile shows about 48,000 clones, approximately 70% of them singletons. Material for sequencing was sorted cells pooled from one or two spleens. The receptor source for this set is a pool of C57BL/6 mice in good health.

About this clone itself: Genes and germline are mouse. The read halts 1 residue ahead of the CDR3 end, with the missing end drawn from the germline J gene. V usage is TRBV15 and J usage is TRBJ1-3, with D possibly being TRBD1 (5 bases). The CDR3 extends over 13 amino acids. V was pared by 6 bases and J by 0 bases, with 6 bases between. Germline V lookup: CDR1 SGHND, CDR2 FRSKSL. CDR3 DNA (partial): TGTGCCAGCAGGGACAATTCTGGAAATACGCTCTAT. Translated, it gives CASRDNSGNTLY. The whole CDR3 sequence reads CASRDNSGNTLYF.

Details on this clone: These gene names are mouse names. The CDR3 goes on 1 residue after the read ends, and that part is filled in from the germline J gene. The V call is TRBV12-2, the J call TRBJ2-1; D not resolved. V gave up 4 bases and J gave up 5 bases, with 2 bases separating them. The germline CDR1 and CDR2 sequences are SGHLS and HYDKME. This CDR3 spans 10 amino acids. This CDR3 reads CASSNAEQFF. CDR3 DNA (partial): TGTGCCAGCTCGAATGCTGAGCAGTTC. Using reference TRBV12-2 and TRBJ2-1 for the parts outside the CDR3, the full variable domain is NSGVVQSPRYIIKGKGERSILKCIPISGHLSVAWYQQTQGQELKFFIQHYDKMERDKGNLPSRFSVQQFDDYHSEMNMSALELEDSAVYFCASSNAEQFFGPGTRLTVL.

As regards this clone: Here the gene names and germline are mouse. The read is 1 residue too short to cover the CDR3 end, so that end is filled in from the germline J gene. Other nucleotide sequences in the sample specify the same CDR3. This rearrangement joins TRBV2 to TRBJ1-3; D is undetermined. Trimming left V 0 bases short and J 0 bases short, with 0 bases between. The CDR3 has 13 amino acids. Germline V gene data show CDR1 as LGHNA and CDR2 as YSYQKL. This chain's CDR3 is CASSQDSGNTLYF. Incomplete CDR3 DNA: TGTGCCAGCAGCCAAGATTCTGGAAATACGCTCTAT.

Remarks on this clone: Gene names and germline match the mouse. The read ends 1 residue shy of where the CDR3 ends; the end is completed using the germline J gene. This chain links TRBV31 with TRBJ1-4, with 8 bases lining up with TRBD1. Germline V gene sequence: CDR1 GKSSPN, CDR2 SITVG. This CDR3 has 14 amino acids. The ends lost 3 bases at V and 8 bases at J; junction bases unmatched: 8. The CDR3: CAWSHGQGAERLFF. The CDR3 DNA, read in part, is TGTGCCTGGAGCCATGGACAGGGAGCGGAAAGATTATTT.

With respect to this clone: Gene names denote mouse genes. The CDR3 sequence: CASSLTGANSDYTF. The CDR3 DNA, read in part, is TGTGCCAGCAGTCTCACGGGGGCGAACTCCGACTACACC. The rearrangement joins TRBV26 to TRBJ1-2; D possibly corresponds to TRBD1 (6 bases). The read stops 1 residue short of the end of the CDR3; the missing end is completed from the germline J gene. Looked up from germline, CDR1 is KGHPV and CDR2 is FQNQEV (reference sequence). Trimming shortened V by 3 bases and J by 2 bases, and 10 bases separated the two germline ends. The CDR3 covers 14 residues. The variable domain in full, completed from reference TRBV26 and TRBJ1-2, reads NSKVIQTPRYLVKGQGQKAKMRCIPEKGHPVVFWYQQNKNNEFKFLINFQNQEVLQQIDMTEKRFSAECPSNSPCSLEIQSSEAGDSALYLCASSLTGANSDYTFGSGTRLLVI.

Comment on this clone: The junction shows a germline mismatch at one end, possibly a read error. Genes and germline are mouse. The read ends 1 residue before the CDR3 terminus; that terminus is restored from the germline J gene. The chain couples TRBV26 to TRBJ2-7, with D unresolved. This CDR3 has 13 amino acids. CDR1 is KGHPV and CDR2 is FQNQEV in the germline V gene (reference sequence). CDR3 sequence: CASGLSSIYEQYF. The CDR3 DNA, read in part, is TGTGCCAGCGGTCTGTCGAGCATCTATGAACAGTAC.

This clone appeared a single time. The listed genes are named as in mouse. CDR3 sequence: CASSPQGGEDTQYF. Incomplete CDR3 DNA: TGTGCCAGCAGTCCTCAGGGAGGGGAAGACACCCAGTAC. The rearrangement links TRBV5 to TRBJ2-5; possible D gene TRBD1, 5 bases. The read comes to an end 1 residue before the CDR3 does, leaving the germline J gene to fill in the end. Germline V gene lookup returns CDR1 LGHNA and CDR2 YNLKQL (reference sequence). The V end lost 6 bases, the J end lost 4 bases, and 14 bases lay between the germline ends. The CDR3 totals 14 residues.

This clone has a single count. Genes and germline are mouse. The sequenced CDR3 bases are TGTGCCAGCAGTGACAGGGGTAATAACAACCAGGCTCCGCTT. This encodes CASSDRGNNNQAPL. In full, the CDR3 is CASSDRGNNNQAPLF. J is TRBJ1-5 and V is TRBV14; TRBD1 aligns across 8 bases. The CDR3 end falls 1 residue outside the read, so it is completed with the germline J gene. Looked up from germline, CDR1 is SGHDT and CDR2 is FRDEAV. The CDR3 has 15 amino acids. V shed 4 bases and J 0 bases; nucleotides not matched to a gene: 3.

As concerns this clone: Mouse names are used for the genes. Sequencing ends 1 residue short of the CDR3 end; the germline J gene provides the rest. The chain employs TRBV13-3 and TRBJ2-3; TRBD2 matches 14 bases. Germline V CDR1 and CDR2: NNHDY, SYVADS. J gave up 2 bases and V 7 bases, and 9 bases lay outside the gene matches. This CDR3 spans 17 amino acids. The CDR3 DNA, read in part, is TGTGCCAGCCGGGGGACTGGGGGGGCGCGGGATGCAGAAACGCTGTAT. Protein: CASRGTGGARDAETLY. In full, the CDR3 is CASRGTGGARDAETLYF.

Only a few counts were recorded for this clone. The listed genes are named as in mouse. The sequenced fragment ends 1 residue before the CDR3 boundary, so the rest is inferred from the germline J gene. V usage is TRBV19 and J usage is TRBJ2-7, with D perhaps given as TRBD1 or TRBD2 (6 bases each). V dropped 0 bases and J dropped 0 bases, with 7 bases sitting between them. Germline-derived CDR1 and CDR2 are FNHDT and SITEND (reference sequence). This CDR3 comprises 14 residues. CDR3 DNA (partial): TGTGCCAGCAGTATAGTGGGGGCCTCCTATGAACAGTAC. This sequence encodes CASSIVGASYEQY. The full CDR3 reads CASSIVGASYEQYF. The full variable domain, in which reference TRBV19 and TRBJ2-7 provide the parts outside the CDR3, is GGIITQTPKFLIGQEGQKLTLKCQQNFNHDTMYWYRQDSGKGLRLIYYSITENDLQKGDLSEGYDASREKKSSFSLTVTSAQKNEMAVFLCASSIVGASYEQYFGPGTRLTVL.

In regard to this clone: The listed genes are named as in mouse. The DNA ends 1 residue before the CDR3 does, and the rest of the CDR3 is filled in from the germline J gene. The V call is TRBV19, the J call TRBJ1-3, with a possible D match to TRBD1 (5 bases). The CDR3 loop spans 14 amino acids. Trimming left V 2 bases short and J 2 bases short, with 8 bases between. Germline V lookup: CDR1 FNHDT, CDR2 SITEND (reference sequence). Partial CDR3 DNA: TGTGCCAGCAGTATGCCAGGGACTGGAAATACGCTCTAT. Translation: CASSMPGTGNTLY. The entire CDR3 protein reads CASSMPGTGNTLYF.

Remarks on this clone: These gene names are mouse names. CDR3: CASRGGQDTQYF. The part of the CDR3 DNA that was read is TGTGCCAGCAGGGGGGGCCAAGACACCCAGTAC. The rearrangement uses TRBV13-3 and TRBJ2-5, with D possibly being TRBD2 (6 bases). From the germline J gene comes the end of the CDR3, since the read stops 1 residue before it. The V gene's germline CDR1 is NNHDY and CDR2 SYVADS. This CDR3 has 12 residues. Trimming took 5 bases from V and 2 from J, leaving 6 bases between them. Variable domain in full (rest from reference TRBV13-3 and TRBJ2-5): EAAVTQSPRSKVAVTGGKVTLSCHQTNNHDYMYWYRQDTGHGLRLIHYSYVADSTEKGDIPDGYKASRPSQENFSLILELASLSQTAVYFCASRGGQDTQYFGPGTRLLVL.

Points on this clone: Gene names denote mouse genes. The CDR3 end is not reached by the read, which stops 1 residue before it; the germline J gene fills it in. The chain couples TRBV13-3 to TRBJ2-2; D unresolved. V dropped 1 base and J dropped 3 bases, with 7 bases sitting between them. The germline CDR1 and CDR2 sequences are NNHDY and SYVADS. The CDR3 length is 14 residues. The CDR3 bases that were read are TGTGCCAGCAGTGATTCCTTCTACACCGGGCAGCTCTAC. Translated, it gives CASSDSFYTGQLY. The full CDR3 protein reads CASSDSFYTGQLYF.

Details on this clone: The genes are named according to mouse. The read is 1 residue too short to cover the CDR3 end, so that end is filled in from the germline J gene. The J gene is TRBJ2-3, the V gene TRBV2; D possibly corresponds to TRBD1 (6 bases). The CDR3 runs 16 residues. Germline CDR1 and CDR2: LGHNA and YSYQKL. Trimming removed 4 bases at V and 0 bases at J, with 14 bases between. Incomplete CDR3 DNA: TGTGCCAGCAGCCCGGGACAAACCGCTAGTGCAGAAACGCTGTAT. Its protein is CASSPGQTASAETLY. The whole CDR3 region reads CASSPGQTASAETLYF.